The rows below give T cell receptor beta chains drawn from one sample of a study of blood T cells in healthy people across ages. TCRdb ran MiXCR on the 5' RACE reads and lists one entry per CDR3 protein. The repertoire holds roughly 830,000 distinct CDR3 sequences, with 62% as singletons. The sequenced sample consisted of blood. The receptors here all came from a man between 25 and 39 years old in good health. CDR3s include the opening cysteine and the closing phenylalanine or tryptophan. D genes are given only for firm matches. The size of a clone is reported for some rows only, either as once, few or many, or as a class for expanded clones.

CDR3nt: TGTGCCAGCGAAGGGACTAGCGTGACGCAGTTCTTC; CDR3aa: CASEGTSVTQFF; abundance: few; d_gene: TRBD2; v_gene: TRBV6-1; j_gene: TRBJ2-1
CDR3nt: TGTGCCAGCAGTCCCCGCATCGATGAGCAGTTCTTC; CDR3aa: CASSPRIDEQFF; abundance: NA; d_gene: NA; v_gene: TRBV11-1; j_gene: TRBJ2-1
CDR3nt: TGCAGTGCTAGTGAGCCGACCCACAATGAGCAGTTCTTC; CDR3aa: CSASEPTHNEQFF; abundance: NA; d_gene: NA; v_gene: TRBV20-1; j_gene: TRBJ2-1
CDR3nt: TGTGCCAGCAGCGTAGGTTCGGCGGGGGGGATCTACAATGAGCAGTTCTTC; CDR3aa: CASSVGSAGGIYNEQFF; abundance: NA; d_gene: TRBD2; v_gene: TRBV9; j_gene: TRBJ2-1
CDR3nt: TGTGCCACCAATTTTGACAGAGCCCCTTCCTACAATGAGCAGTTCTTC; CDR3aa: CATNFDRAPSYNEQFF; abundance: NA; d_gene: NA; v_gene: TRBV6-2/TRBV6-3; j_gene: TRBJ2-1
CDR3nt: TGTGCCGGCAGCAGGGGGAAGGCCAAGGAGACCCAGTACTTC; CDR3aa: CAGSRGKAKETQYF; abundance: once; d_gene: TRBD1; v_gene: TRBV11-2; j_gene: TRBJ2-5
CDR3nt: TGTGCCAGCAGCCCTGGTGGACAAAACACAGATACGCAGTATTTT; CDR3aa: CASSPGGQNTDTQYF; abundance: NA; d_gene: NA; v_gene: TRBV11-3; j_gene: TRBJ2-3
CDR3nt: TGTGCCAGCTCCCCTGGGGTGACAGGGTCTCACAATGAGCAGTTCTTC; CDR3aa: CASSPGVTGSHNEQFF; abundance: NA; d_gene: TRBD1; v_gene: TRBV18; j_gene: TRBJ2-1
CDR3nt: TGTGCCAGCAGCTTAGCGATGAGGGGGCCCTACAATGAGCAGTTCTTC; CDR3aa: CASSLAMRGPYNEQFF; abundance: NA; d_gene: TRBD1; v_gene: TRBV7-2; j_gene: TRBJ2-1
CDR3nt: TGTGCCAGCAACTTAGATCCCCCGGGAGGGGTGGATACGCAGTATTTT; CDR3aa: CASNLDPPGGVDTQYF; abundance: NA; d_gene: TRBD2; v_gene: TRBV11-2; j_gene: TRBJ2-3
CDR3nt: TGTGCCTGGAGCTCCGGGACAGGCGATGAGCAGTTCTTC; CDR3aa: CAWSSGTGDEQFF; abundance: NA; d_gene: TRBD1; v_gene: TRBV30; j_gene: TRBJ2-1
CDR3nt: TGCGCCAGCAGCTTGGAAACCGGGACACCGACCACAGATACGCAGTATTTT; CDR3aa: CASSLETGTPTTDTQYF; abundance: NA; d_gene: NA; v_gene: TRBV5-1; j_gene: TRBJ2-3
CDR3nt: TGTGCCAGCAGCTTTGGAAGGACTAGCCACCCCTACAATGAGCAGTTCTTC; CDR3aa: CASSFGRTSHPYNEQFF; abundance: NA; d_gene: TRBD2; v_gene: TRBV7-3; j_gene: TRBJ2-1
CDR3nt: TGTGCCAGCAGCCGCTCATCGGGTTACGAGCAGTACTTC; CDR3aa: CASSRSSGYEQYF; abundance: NA; d_gene: NA; v_gene: TRBV7-6; j_gene: TRBJ2-7
CDR3nt: TGCAGCGTTGTCCCGAACACCGGGGAGCTGTTTTTT; CDR3aa: CSVVPNTGELFF; abundance: once; d_gene: NA; v_gene: TRBV29-1; j_gene: TRBJ2-2
CDR3nt: TGTGCCAGCCTTAGCGGGAACTCTAGCACAGATACGCAGTATTTT; CDR3aa: CASLSGNSSTDTQYF; abundance: NA; d_gene: TRBD2; v_gene: TRBV18; j_gene: TRBJ2-3
CDR3nt: TGTGCCAGCAGTTTATCAGGACAGGGGCAAGAGACCCAGTACTTC; CDR3aa: CASSLSGQGQETQYF; abundance: few; d_gene: TRBD1; v_gene: TRBV12-3/TRBV12-4; j_gene: TRBJ2-5
CDR3nt: TGTGCCACCCATAGCCCACCGATACAGTACAATGAGCAGTTCTTC; CDR3aa: CATHSPPIQYNEQFF; abundance: NA; d_gene: NA; v_gene: TRBV15; j_gene: TRBJ2-1